These 4 T cell receptor beta chains share one sample of origin, sequenced in a study of T cell repertoires in cytomegalovirus infection. Their specific antigens are unknown. TCRdb ran MiXCR on the reads and lists one entry per CDR3 protein. In the table there are about 570,000 distinct CDR3 sequences, almost 40% of which are singletons. The source material was cultured PBMCs, sampled from culture after CMV antigen stimulation. These receptors were collected from a human donor in good health (CMV status not recorded). Some clones in this sample may be carry-over from other donors' samples.

CDR3 sequence (DNA): TGCAGTGCTAGAGCCGCGGGCCCAAGCTCCTACAATGAGCAGTTCTTC. It is translated as CSARAAGPSSYNEQFF. This chain joins TRBV20-1 and TRBJ2-1, with a possible D match to TRBD2 (5 bases). Between the trimmed V and J ends, which lost 1 base and 0 bases, there was a span of 13 bases. Germline CDR1 DFQATT, CDR2 SNEGSKA (reference sequence). The CDR3 runs to 16 residues.

This clonotype was found many times. The J gene is TRBJ2-5, the V gene TRBV7-2; D possibly corresponds to TRBD1 (6 bases). This CDR3 spans 14 amino acids. Trimming pared 2 bases from V and 3 bases from J, leaving 10 bases between. The germline V gene has CDR1 SGHTA and CDR2 FQGNSA. The DNA for the CDR3 is TGTGCCAGCAGCTTACAGGGGAGCGAAGAGACCCAGTACTTC. The encoded protein is CASSLQGSEETQYF.

The chain joins TRBV5-4 to TRBJ2-7, with TRBD1 as a possible D gene (6 bases). CDR1 is SGHNT, CDR2 YYREEE, per germline (reference sequence). Trimming shortened V by 4 bases and J by 4 bases, and 18 bases separated the two germline ends. The CDR3 length is 15 residues. The CDR3 loop is CASSRTGTSRYEQYF. DNA of the CDR3: TGTGCCAGCAGCCGTACCGGGACAAGCCGATACGAGCAGTACTTC.

Only a few counts were recorded for this clonotype. This chain joins TRBV7-6 and TRBJ2-7, with 8 bases aligning to TRBD2. CDR1 and CDR2 (germline): SGHVS, FNYEAQ. V lost 5 bases, J lost 7 bases, and 22 bases stayed unmatched. The CDR3 runs to 18 residues. CDR3: CASSPTGGGLFRLPEQYF. In DNA, the CDR3 is TGTGCCAGCAGCCCCACGGGGGGGGGGTTGTTTCGTCTCCCAGAGCAGTACTTC.